This T cell receptor beta chain was sequenced in a study of cytomegalovirus exposure and HLA in healthy donors. This clone was observed a few times. 13 Jbeta primers and 60 Vbeta primers were used for the PCR. Profiled with immunoSEQ multiplex PCR; TCRdb holds only in-frame clones, not every one. The table lists roughly 220,000 clones, about 70% of them singletons. Material: PBMCs. This TCR was recovered from a man aged 35 to 55 in good health and CMV-seropositive.

CDR3 sequence (DNA): TGTGCCAGCAGTACTAGCGGGGGGGCCGATGAGCAGTTCTTC. Amino acid sequence: CASSTSGGADEQFF. The rearrangement joins TRBV6-4 to TRBJ2-1; 13 bases are shared with TRBD2. The CDR3 has 14 amino acids. V dropped 5 bases and J dropped 8; count of bases not matched to a gene: 3. CDR1 is MRHNA and CDR2 is SNTAGT in the germline V gene.